This TCR beta chain was sequenced in a study of T cells in Graves' hyperthyroidism and ophthalmopathy. Whole-study results and caveats: Ophthalmopathy onset followed model prediction by a median approximately 7 months. A 13 V-J model separated ophthalmopathy from stable hyperthyroidism.

This clonotype occurred many times. Its target is not known. V dropped 3 bases and J dropped 3; count of bases not matched to a gene: 4. CDR3 length: 15 residues. Germline loops: CDR1 MDHEN, CDR2 SYDVKM. TCR beta CDR3 sequences were amplified from RNA transcripts. The HTBI primer set drove a first-round RT-PCR of the TCR CDR3. TCRdb passed the multiplex PCR reads through MiXCR, listing each CDR3 protein once. In the table there are 530,000 or so distinct CDR3 sequences, roughly 15% of which are singletons. Orbital computed tomography and thyroid ultrasound, together with serum TRAb and thyroxine and clinical symptoms, were used for diagnoses.

The sample taken for sequencing was blood. The V gene is TRBV28, the J gene TRBJ2-3, with 9 positions matching TRBD2. The source of this sequence is a woman aged 18-29 years with Graves' ophthalmopathy. CDR3 loop: CASSFSSGRTDTQYF. The DNA of the CDR3 is TGTGCCAGCAGTTTCAGCAGCGGGAGGACAGATACGCAGTATTTT.